One T cell receptor (beta chain) is described in this entry. Libraries were prepared by immunoSEQ multiplex PCR; TCRdb keeps only in-frame clonotypes and omits some of them. The sample lists 95,000 to 100,000 clones; around 90% were seen once. Germline CDR1 MNHEY, CDR2 SMNVEV (reference sequence). V lost 6 bases and J lost 6, with 15 bases in between. CDR3 length: 14 residues. These data are taken from a study of T cell changes during pregnancy in multiple sclerosis. The receptor comes from a female donor with multiple sclerosis, enrolled in a pregnancy study. The starting material was peripheral blood, obtained in the second trimester of pregnancy. This sequence joins TRBV27 and TRBJ2-1; D remains unclear. The CDR3: CASRAFTASNEQFF. In nucleotides, the CDR3 is TGTGCCAGCAGAGCTTTCACAGCCTCCAATGAGCAGTTCTTC.